What follows are 30 T cell receptor beta chains derived from one specimen sequenced in a study of T cells in localized non-small cell lung cancer. The table came from immunoSEQ multiplex PCR; TCRdb's copy has only in-frame clones and leaves some out. This table holds about 51,000 clones, about 76% found once. The sequencing here drew on peripheral blood mononuclear cells, taken before any cancer treatment. Receptors were obtained from a man aged 40 to 75 with stage III lung adenocarcinoma.

V usage is TRBV5-6 and J usage is TRBJ2-6; no reliable D call. V lost 0 bases and J lost 0, with 7 bases in between. The germline CDR1 and CDR2 sequences are SGHDT and YYEEEE. The CDR3 contains 16 residues. This chain's CDR3 is CASSLVTGSGANVLTF. DNA of the CDR3: TGTGCCAGCAGCTTGGTTACGGGCTCTGGGGCCAACGTCCTGACTTTC.

The chain recombines TRBV5-1 with TRBJ2-5, with 7 bases that match TRBD1. The germline CDR1 and CDR2 sequences are SGHRS and YFSETQ. Trimming took 2 bases from V and 3 from J; bases not matched to a gene: 1. The CDR3 runs 13 residues. CDR3 residues: CASSFGQEETQYF. As DNA, the CDR3 is TGCGCCAGCAGCTTCGGACAGGAAGAGACCCAGTACTTC.

V gene TRBV19 combines with J gene TRBJ2-1, with D maybe TRBD2 (6 bases). Trimming removed 3 bases from V and 9 bases from J, with 15 bases in between. The germline V gene has CDR1 LNHDA and CDR2 SQIVND (reference sequence). The CDR3 is 14 residues long. CDR3 amino acids: CASSMGGMPTEQFF. Here the CDR3 DNA reads TGTGCCAGTAGTATGGGGGGTATGCCGACTGAGCAGTTCTTC.

CDR3 sequence (DNA): TGTGCCAGCGAGAGGGGAATAGGGCGCTCTGGAAACACCATATATTTT. Protein sequence: CASERGIGRSGNTIYF. The J gene is TRBJ1-3, the V gene TRBV28; D may be TRBD1 (5 bases). CDR3 length: 16 amino acids. Trimming removed 8 bases from V and 0 bases from J, with 17 bases in between. Germline-derived CDR1 and CDR2 are MDHEN and SYDVKM.

The rearrangement uses TRBV30 and TRBJ1-6; 8 bases are a match to TRBD1. J lost 9 bases, V lost 0 bases, and 10 bases had no gene match. Germline V gives CDR1 GTSNPN, CDR2 SVGIG (reference sequence). The CDR3 has 16 amino acids. The CDR3 sequence is CAWSVGPGGRVSPLHF. The CDR3 region has the DNA TGTGCCTGGAGTGTGGGCCCAGGGGGCCGGGTTTCACCCCTCCACTTT.

The V call is TRBV10-3, the J call TRBJ2-5, with TRBD1 matching over 10 bases. V lost 6 bases to trimming and J lost 4 bases; unmatched junction nucleotides: 8. There are 15 residues in the CDR3. Germline loops: CDR1 ENHRY, CDR2 SYGVKD. The CDR3 bases are TGTGCCATCAGGTTAGGACAGGGGGATGGAGAGACCCAGTACTTC. Encoded protein: CAIRLGQGDGETQYF.

The gene calls are TRBV14 and TRBJ2-2; D gene uncertain. Trimming shortened V by 3 bases and J by 5 bases, and 10 bases separated the two germline ends. This CDR3 comprises 14 residues. The V gene's germline CDR1 is SGHDN and CDR2 FVKESK. CDR3 nucleotides: TGTGCCAGCAGCCAGTATCTGGGGACCGGGGAGCTGTTTTTT. It encodes CASSQYLGTGELFF. Variable domain in full (rest from reference TRBV14 and TRBJ2-2): EAGVTQFPSHSVIEKGQTVTLRCDPISGHDNLYWYRRVMGKEIKFLLHFVKESKQDESGMPNNRFLAERTGGTYSTLKVQPAELEDSGVYFCASSQYLGTGELFFGEGSRLTVL.

This chain uses TRBV7-2 with TRBJ2-7; maybe TRBD2 (5 bases). The V and J ends lost 3 bases and 6 bases respectively, with 9 bases between them. CDR3 length equals 12 residues. Germline V CDR1 and CDR2: SGHTA, FQGNSA. CDR3 coding DNA: TGTGCCAGCAGCTTGACTCGGGGCGAGCAGTACTTC. This gives the protein CASSLTRGEQYF.

The rearrangement uses TRBV10-3 and TRBJ2-7, with 13 bases that match TRBD2. The trim removed 10 bases at V and 3 bases at J, leaving 9 bases unmatched. This CDR3 comprises 15 residues. The V gene's germline CDR1 is ENHRY and CDR2 SYGVKD. This chain's CDR3 is CATTSGGASGYEQYF. CDR3 bases: TGTGCCACCACTAGCGGGGGGGCCAGTGGCTACGAGCAGTACTTC.

V usage is TRBV29-1 and J usage is TRBJ1-6, with D maybe TRBD1 (6 bases). The germline V gene has CDR1 SQVTM and CDR2 ANQGSEA. This CDR3 is 17 amino acids long. With 8 bases removed from V and 2 bases from J, the gap between germline ends came to 22 bases. CDR3 protein: CSPPRPGGATYNSPLHF. For the CDR3, the DNA is TGCAGCCCCCCTCGGCCGGGGGGCGCAACCTATAATTCACCCCTCCACTTT.

The chain has TRBV29-1 and TRBJ2-7, with D tentatively TRBD1 or TRBD2 (5 bases each). Germline V CDR1 and CDR2: SQVTM, ANQGSEA. V gave up 6 bases and J gave up 2 bases, with 20 bases separating them. This CDR3 comprises 15 residues. This CDR3 reads CSVTTRETGPYEQYF. In DNA form, the CDR3 reads TGCAGCGTCACCACACGGGAAACGGGGCCCTACGAGCAGTACTTC.

The V and J genes are TRBV7-8 and TRBJ2-5; D might be TRBD2 (6 bases). The CDR3 consists of 15 residues. Trimming left V 3 bases short and J 5 bases short, with 16 bases between. The germline V gene has CDR1 SGHVS and CDR2 FQNEAQ. The CDR3 DNA reads as TGTGCCAGCAGCTTCGGGGACTTAGCGGTGGAGACCCAGTACTTC. Translating it yields CASSFGDLAVETQYF.

The CDR3 region has the DNA TGCGCCAGCAGCTTACAGGGCCCTAGGTCCGGGGAGCTGTTTTTT. Protein sequence: CASSLQGPRSGELFF. The genes are TRBV5-1 and TRBJ2-2, with D maybe TRBD1 (6 bases). V shed 2 bases and J shed 6 bases, with 14 bases lying between them. From germline, CDR1 is SGHRS and CDR2 YFSETQ. This CDR3 contains 15 residues.

V gene TRBV19 combines with J gene TRBJ1-1; the match to TRBD1 covers 9 bases. CDR1 is LNHDA and CDR2 is SQIVND in the germline V gene (reference sequence). The CDR3 contains 17 residues. V dropped 5 bases and J dropped 0; count of bases not matched to a gene: 10. CDR3: CASSPVPGQGMNTEAFF. The CDR3 nucleotides read TGTGCCAGTAGTCCAGTCCCGGGACAGGGAATGAACACTGAAGCTTTCTTT. Filled out from reference TRBV19 and TRBJ1-1, the complete variable domain reads DGGITQSPKYLFRKEGQNVTLSCEQNLNHDAMYWYRQDPGQGLRLIYYSQIVNDFQKGDIAEGYSVSREKKESFPLTVTSAQKNPTAFYLCASSPVPGQGMNTEAFFGQGTRLTVV.

The gene calls are TRBV4-1 and TRBJ2-7; the match to TRBD1 covers 7 bases. Germline V CDR1 and CDR2: MGHRA, YSYEKL. The CDR3 is 15 residues long. Losses at the gene ends were 4 bases for V and 1 base for J; bases not matched to a gene: 7. The CDR3 is CASSPLGTASYEQYF. The CDR3 nucleotides read TGCGCCAGCAGCCCCCTCGGGACAGCTTCCTACGAGCAGTACTTC.

Of note for this clone: Mismatch with germline at one junction end may stem from a read error. The rearrangement links TRBV6-5 to TRBJ2-5; no reliable D call. CDR3 length equals 13 residues. Germline V gene data show CDR1 as MNHEY and CDR2 as SVGAGI. CDR3 in amino acids: CAISTGYQETQYF. CDR3 DNA sequence: TGTGCCATCAGTACGGGTTACCAAGAGACCCAGTACTTC.

The chain employs TRBV11-2 and TRBJ2-1; 7 bases are shared with TRBD1. Per the germline V gene, CDR1 is SGHAT and CDR2 is FQNNGV. The V and J ends lost 5 bases and 2 bases, in that order; junction bases with no gene match: 0. This CDR3 has 13 residues. The CDR3 is CASSRGPYNEQFF. The CDR3 DNA reads as TGTGCCAGCAGCAGGGGGCCCTACAATGAGCAGTTCTTC.

The CDR3 nucleotides are TGCGCCAGCAGCTCTGTGGTGTGGGAGGCTGAAGCTTTCTTT. It yields the protein CASSSVVWEAEAFF. This chain links TRBV5-1 with TRBJ1-1; D is uncertain. Deletions cut 3 bases from V and 6 bases from J, with 15 bases between. The germline V gene has CDR1 SGHRS and CDR2 YFSETQ. This CDR3 region has 14 residues.

The chain recombines TRBV18 with TRBJ2-3, with no clear D. The CDR3 totals 14 residues. The V and J ends lost 6 bases and 3 bases respectively, with 13 bases between them. Germline V lookup: CDR1 KGHSH, CDR2 LQKENI. The CDR3 DNA reads TGTGCCAGCTCCTGGGAAATCGGGACAGATACGCAGTATTTT. Translated, it gives CASSWEIGTDTQYF. The variable domain in full, completed from reference TRBV18 and TRBJ2-3, reads NAGVMQNPRHLVRRRGQEARLRCSPMKGHSHVYWYRQLPEEGLKFMVYLQKENIIDESGMPKERFSAEFPKEGPSILRIQQVVRGDSAAYFCASSWEIGTDTQYFGPGTRLTVL.

This clone was picked up one time. The chain recombines TRBV5-4 with TRBJ2-5; the match to TRBD1 covers 8 bases. After removal of 4 bases from V and 4 bases from J, the junction contained 6 bases not matched to a gene. Per germline, CDR1 SGHNT and CDR2 YYREEE (reference sequence). The CDR3 has 14 amino acids. CDR3 DNA sequence: TGTGCCAGCAGCCAGGACAGGGTTCGAGAGACCCAGTACTTC. Amino acid sequence: CASSQDRVRETQYF.

In this sample, this clone turned up a few times. This chain joins TRBV30 and TRBJ1-1; D gene ambiguous. Trimming took 1 base from V and 7 from J, leaving 10 bases between them. From germline, CDR1 is GTSNPN and CDR2 SVGIG (reference sequence). The length of the CDR3 is 12 residues. The DNA of the CDR3 is TGTGCCTGGAGTGCCCTAAGCGATGAAGCTTTCTTT. Protein product: CAWSALSDEAFF.

The gene calls are TRBV5-1 and TRBJ2-3; D gene ambiguous. Germline V gene sequence: CDR1 SGHRS, CDR2 YFSETQ. The V end was cut by 4 bases, the J end by 1 base, with 7 bases between. The CDR3 consists of 13 residues. CDR3 nucleotides: TGCGCCAGCAGCATCCGGGGCACAGATACGCAGTATTTT. As protein: CASSIRGTDTQYF.

This chain uses TRBV7-2 with TRBJ2-7; D is ambiguous. The germline CDR1 and CDR2 sequences are SGHTA and FQGNSA. Trimming took off 1 base at V and 1 base at J, with 8 bases between the two ends. The CDR3 totals 14 residues. DNA of the CDR3: TGTGCCAGCAGCTTAGTATCAGATTCCTACGAGCAGTACTTC. Translation gives CASSLVSDSYEQYF.

The chain couples TRBV6-5 to TRBJ2-7; tentative D call: TRBD1 (6 bases). The CDR3 is made up of 11 amino acids. Trimming removed 7 bases at V and 7 bases at J, with 11 bases between. The germline gives CDR1 MNHEY, CDR2 SVGAGI. DNA for the CDR3: TGTGCCAGCACCCGCCAGGGGGAGCAGTACTTC. This gives the protein CASTRQGEQYF.

This clone was detected only a few times. The genes are TRBV18 and TRBJ2-1; TRBD2 matches 8 bases. The J segment lost 0 bases and the V segment lost 5 bases, leaving 6 bases of the junction unmatched. This CDR3 comprises 16 residues. CDR1 and CDR2 (germline): KGHSH, LQKENI. The CDR3 nucleotides are TGTGCCAGCTCAGACTCGGGGGGGAGCTCCTACAATGAGCAGTTCTTC. Translation gives CASSDSGGSSYNEQFF.

The chain links TRBV7-2 to TRBJ2-7, with 7 bases identical to TRBD1. The CDR3 is 13 amino acids. J lost 3 bases, V lost 1 base, and 0 bases had no gene match. From germline, CDR1 is SGHTA and CDR2 FQGNSA. The CDR3 here is CASSLDRGYEQYF. The CDR3 DNA follows: TGTGCCAGCAGCTTAGACAGGGGCTACGAGCAGTACTTC.

The DNA for the CDR3 is TGTGCCAGCAGTACGGACTTTCTAAACCGGGAGCTGTTTTTT. Translation gives CASSTDFLNRELFF. This chain joins TRBV6-1 and TRBJ2-2, with D perhaps matching TRBD2 (5 bases). This CDR3 region has 14 residues. The V end was cut by 5 bases, the J end by 9 bases, with 16 bases between. CDR1 MNHNS and CDR2 SASEGT come from the germline V gene.

CDR3 sequence (DNA): TGTGCCAGCAGCTTGGACAGGAGCTCCTACAATGAGCAGTTCTTC. Its translation: CASSLDRSSYNEQFF. The gene calls are TRBV5-6 and TRBJ2-1, with a weak D call TRBD1 (5 bases). V dropped 0 bases and J dropped 0 bases, with 7 bases sitting between them. In germline, CDR1 is SGHDT, CDR2 YYEEEE. This CDR3 has 15 residues.

CDR3 protein: CASSPSGAELFF. In DNA form, the CDR3 reads TGTGCCAGCAGCCCCAGCGGGGCGGAGCTGTTTTTT. The rearrangement joins TRBV11-2 to TRBJ2-2; TRBD2 aligns across 7 bases. V lost 5 bases to trimming and J lost 10 bases; unmatched junction nucleotides: 4. This CDR3 contains 12 residues. CDR1 is SGHAT and CDR2 is FQNNGV in the germline V gene.

The chain has TRBV6-1 and TRBJ2-2, with 10 bases that match TRBD2. The CDR3 totals 15 residues. Germline loops: CDR1 MNHNS, CDR2 SASEGT. Trimming removed 6 bases from V and 4 bases from J; junction bases left unmatched: 5. The CDR3 is CASRSGGAFTGELFF. CDR3 DNA sequence: TGTGCCAGCAGGAGCGGGGGGGCGTTCACCGGGGAGCTGTTTTTT.